What follows are 20 T cell receptor beta chains derived from one specimen sequenced in a study of shared T cell receptors in the human thymus. Method: immunoSEQ multiplex PCR; TCRdb's copy keeps in-frame clones and lacks some. Of 540,000 or so clones in the sample, around 82% were seen once. The same data also contributed to another study, on human thymus T cells.

Specimen: thymocytes. These receptors were collected from a boy in the first two years of life with a congenital heart defect.

Only one count was recorded for this clone. V and J are TRBV15 and TRBJ2-7; 8 positions agree with TRBD1. CDR1 LNHNV and CDR2 YYDKDF come from the germline V gene (reference sequence). CDR3 size: 21 residues. Trimming took 5 bases from V and 0 from J; bases not matched to a gene: 24. The chain's CDR3 is CATSHFGLDREDSSTSYEQYF. CDR3 in DNA: TGTGCCACCAGCCATTTCGGTCTGGACAGGGAGGATTCATCTACCTCCTACGAGCAGTACTTC.

Worth noting for this clone: At the DNA level, this CDR3 is encoded by other sequences in the same sample as well. The chain carries TRBV6-5 and TRBJ1-5; 7 positions match TRBD1. Per germline, CDR1 MNHEY and CDR2 SVGAGI. V gave up 6 bases and J gave up 2 bases; unmatched junction bases: 4. The CDR3 consists of 14 residues. CDR3 region: CASSSTGGNQPQHF. The DNA of the CDR3 is TGTGCCAGCAGCTCTACAGGGGGCAATCAGCCCCAGCATTTT.

V is TRBV5-1 and J is TRBJ2-1, with 11 bases matching TRBD2. V was pared by 0 bases and J by 6 bases, with 2 bases of the junction left unmatched. Germline CDR1 reads SGHRS; CDR2 reads YFSETQ. The CDR3 covers 15 residues. CDR3 amino acids: CASSLGLAGTNEQFF. The DNA of the CDR3 is TGCGCCAGCAGCTTGGGACTAGCGGGAACCAATGAGCAGTTCTTC.

This clone has more than one count but fewer than ten. The J gene is TRBJ2-7, the V gene TRBV12-2; TRBD2 is taken as the D call from the table, unchecked against the DNA. TRBV12-2 is a listed pseudogene. This CDR3 is built from 16 residues. In DNA form, the CDR3 reads TGTGCAAGTCGCTTAGCGAGGGCGGGAGGCCCCTACGAGCAGTACTTC. It encodes CASRLARAGGPYEQYF.

This clone was observed once. The V call is TRBV6-6, the J call TRBJ1-5, with D perhaps matching TRBD1 (6 bases). V was trimmed by 7 bases and J by 5 bases, leaving 18 bases between them. Germline V gene data show CDR1 as MNHNY and CDR2 as SVGAGI (reference sequence). The CDR3 contains 15 residues. CDR3 DNA sequence: TGTGCCAGCAACGGACTCGGGACACTCTATCAGCCCCAGCATTTT. Amino acids: CASNGLGTLYQPQHF.

This clone was found once. The chain recombines TRBV14 with TRBJ1-3, with TRBD1 as a possible D gene (5 bases). The CDR3 has 16 residues. In germline, CDR1 is SGHDN, CDR2 FVKESK. Trimming took 0 bases from V and 3 from J, leaving 12 bases between them. The CDR3 loop reads CASSQDQGADGNTIYF. In nucleotides, the CDR3 is TGTGCCAGCAGCCAAGATCAAGGGGCTGATGGAAACACCATATATTTT.

This chain connects TRBV9 to TRBJ2-1, with D possibly TRBD1 on 5 matching bases. The V gene lost 2 bases and the J gene lost 7 bases, with 10 bases spanning the gap. Germline V CDR1 and CDR2: SGDLS, YYNGEE. There are 13 residues in the CDR3. The CDR3 coding sequence is TGTGCCAGCAGCGTGTGGGGCCGAAATGAGCAGTTCTTC. This gives the protein CASSVWGRNEQFF.

This clone was seen a single time. V usage is TRBV29-1 and J usage is TRBJ2-5; D might be TRBD2 (6 bases). Germline assignment: CDR1 SQVTM and CDR2 ANQGSEA. The length of the CDR3 is 14 residues. Trimming left V 6 bases short and J 9 bases short, with 23 bases between. The CDR3 reads CSVPDYLSASPQYF. The CDR3 DNA is TGCAGCGTCCCGGACTATTTGAGCGCGAGTCCCCAGTACTTC.

The chain links TRBV27 to TRBJ1-4, with D uncertain. V was cut by 3 bases and J by 11 bases, with 13 bases left in between. There are 13 residues in the CDR3. The V gene's germline CDR1 is MNHEY and CDR2 SMNVEV (reference sequence). CDR3 in DNA: TGTGCCAGCAGTTTTGGTTGGCCGGGTAAACTGTTTTTT. Its translation is CASSFGWPGKLFF.

This chain links TRBV12-5 with TRBJ2-7, with D maybe TRBD2 (5 bases). The CDR3 runs to 15 residues. Trimming shortened V by 6 bases and J by 0 bases, and 15 bases separated the two germline ends. Germline V CDR1 and CDR2: LGHNT, FRNRAP. The CDR3 nucleotides are TGTGCTAGTGGGGATCGTAGCGAGGGCTCCTACGAGCAGTACTTC. Encoded protein: CASGDRSEGSYEQYF.

The chain carries TRBV5-8 and TRBJ2-1, with a weak D call TRBD2 (6 bases). The V end lost 0 bases, the J end lost 8 bases, and 15 bases lay between the germline ends. Germline V gene lookup returns CDR1 SGHTS and CDR2 YDEGEE. This CDR3 spans 15 amino acids. The CDR3 region is CASSLVADPGHEQFF. CDR3 in DNA: TGTGCCAGCAGCTTGGTAGCGGATCCGGGCCATGAGCAGTTCTTC. Full variable domain (missing parts from reference TRBV5-8 and TRBJ2-1): EAGVTQSPTHLIKTRGQQATLRCSPISGHTSVYWYQQALGLGLQFLLWYDEGEERNRGNFPPRFSGRQFPNYSSELNVNALELEDSALYLCASSLVADPGHEQFFGPGTRLTVL.

The chain carries TRBV6-6 and TRBJ2-5, with D perhaps matching TRBD2 (6 bases). CDR1 MNHNY and CDR2 SVGAGI come from the germline V gene (reference sequence). The CDR3 loop spans 14 amino acids. V was trimmed by 5 bases and J by 5 bases, leaving 15 bases between them. The CDR3 DNA sequence: TGTGCCAGCAGTAAAGGGACTCCACGGGAGACCCAGTACTTC. Translated, it gives CASSKGTPRETQYF.

The rearrangement uses TRBV15 and TRBJ1-4; D is ambiguous. The length of the CDR3 is 16 residues. V lost 0 bases and J 4 bases, leaving 12 bases between the germline ends. The germline CDR1 and CDR2 sequences are LNHNV and YYDKDF (reference sequence). The CDR3 DNA follows: TGTGCCACCAGCAGAGATTATATGGACTTTAATGAAAAACTGTTTTTT. It specifies CATSRDYMDFNEKLFF.

J is TRBJ2-3 and V is TRBV18; D perhaps matches TRBD1 (6 bases). Deletions cut 3 bases from V and 2 bases from J, with 9 bases between. This CDR3 is built from 14 residues. The germline V gene encodes CDR1 KGHSH and CDR2 LQKENI. CDR3 region: CASSPRTDTDTQYF. CDR3 nucleotides: TGTGCCAGCTCACCTCGGACAGACACAGATACGCAGTATTTT. Variable domain in full (rest from reference TRBV18 and TRBJ2-3): NAGVMQNPRHLVRRRGQEARLRCSPMKGHSHVYWYRQLPEEGLKFMVYLQKENIIDESGMPKERFSAEFPKEGPSILRIQQVVRGDSAAYFCASSPRTDTDTQYFGPGTRLTVL.

This clone was observed once. The CDR3: CASSQAWGEREQYF. In DNA form, the CDR3 reads TGTGCCAGCAGCCAAGCGTGGGGCGAACGGGAGCAGTACTTC. The chain employs TRBV4-2 and TRBJ2-7; TRBD1 is a possible D gene (5 bases). With 1 base removed from V and 7 bases from J, the gap between germline ends came to 14 bases. CDR1 is LGHNA and CDR2 is YNFKEQ in the germline V gene. The CDR3 covers 14 residues.

The chain links TRBV30 to TRBJ2-5; maybe TRBD2 (5 bases). The CDR3 spans 15 residues. The germline gives CDR1 GTSNPN, CDR2 SVGIG (reference sequence). The V end was cut by 2 bases, the J end by 5 bases, with 18 bases between. This chain's CDR3 is CAWSRQIERRETQYF. Here the CDR3 DNA reads TGTGCCTGGAGTAGACAAATAGAGCGGCGTGAGACCCAGTACTTC.

The chain uses TRBV25-1 and TRBJ2-1; no reliable D call. Germline loops: CDR1 MGHDK, CDR2 SYGVNS. V lost 6 bases to trimming and J lost 8 bases, with 20 bases between them. The CDR3 extends over 15 amino acids. CDR3 sequence reads: CASSIGGDPPHEQFF. In DNA form, the CDR3 reads TGTGCCAGCAGCATCGGCGGAGACCCCCCCCATGAGCAGTTCTTC.

The rearrangement uses TRBV18 and TRBJ2-2; TRBD1 agrees at 7 bases. The junction had 1 base not matched to a gene; V was cut back by 3 bases and J by 3 bases. Germline-derived CDR1 and CDR2 are KGHSH and LQKENI. CDR3 length equals 14 residues. The CDR3 region is CASSPGQDTGELFF. As DNA, the CDR3 is TGTGCCAGCTCACCCGGACAGGACACCGGGGAGCTGTTTTTT.

V is TRBV19 and J is TRBJ2-7; D uncertain. The V gene lost 5 bases and the J gene lost 0 bases, with 17 bases spanning the gap. Germline CDR1 and CDR2: LNHDA and SQIVND (reference sequence). The CDR3 length is 16 residues. The CDR3 reads CASSAEKVESSYEQYF. The CDR3 nucleotides read TGTGCCAGTAGTGCGGAGAAGGTCGAAAGCTCCTACGAGCAGTACTTC.

The CDR3 nucleotides are TGCGCCAGCAGCTTAAGACTAGCGGGTCCGAGCTCCTACGAGCAGTACTTC. It yields the protein CASSLRLAGPSSYEQYF. This chain uses TRBV4-3 with TRBJ2-7; 10 bases align to TRBD2. The V gene's germline CDR1 is LGHNA and CDR2 YSLEER. The junction had 10 bases not matched to a gene; V was cut back by 5 bases and J by 0 bases. The CDR3 totals 17 residues.